What follows describes a single TCR beta chain. This clone was found once. The target of this receptor is not known. Within one base of it there is no much larger clone, and no base qualities were kept. Non-adjacent lung tissue was collected from the same resection as far as possible from the malignant lesion, at least 3 cm away. V is cut back by 10 bases and J by 4 bases, with 4 bases in the junction unmatched. CDR3 length: 14 amino acids, cysteine to phenylalanine. Only the CDR3 portion is preserved as DNA: 42 bases, with reading frame beginning at the first base. Per the germline V gene (reference sequence), LNHDA is the CDR1 and SQIVND is the CDR2. This entry comes from a study of CD4 T cells in lung cancer (dated by TCRdb to between 2018 and 2021). As for the study more broadly: The study screened blood T cells of NSCLC patients for responses to candidate mutation-encoded neoepitopes and isolated neoantigen-specific CD4+ T-cell clones and TCRs. Four patients undergoing curative-intent resections for stage I-III non-small cell lung cancer provided the tumor and non-adjacent lung tissue. Aged 60 to 69 when blood was donated, the resected patients, most of whom were former smokers, had either lung adenocarcinoma or squamous cell carcinoma. Before blood donation, patients had received treatments including platinum chemotherapy, and some received nivolumab or pembrolizumab. The frequency of neoantigen-specific clonotypes in tumor resections, non-adjacent lung and cultured T-cell products was tracked by TCRB deep sequencing.

Points the paper makes about the study in general: Rather than memory responses to the cancer, some blood-derived responses might reflect cross-reactivity or in vitro priming of naive T cells.

Library creation used the immunoSEQ multiplex PCR assay. Qiagen DNeasy or QIAamp micro DNA kits were used to isolate DNA, and the Adaptive Biotechnology human TCRB sequencing kit was used to sequence TCRB. Sequencing of TCRB libraries was performed on an Illumina MiSeq. For the original study's pipeline: TCRB sequence data were analyzed with the kit provider's software, and tumor enrichment of clonotype templates was tested with Fisher's exact test. TCRdb obtained this table from immuneACCESS and retained in-frame rearrangements with V and J assigned. These tables miss some clones; where compared with another copy, unresolved V genes account for less than half of the shortfall, and the remainder is unexplained. Clone size and the V and J calls come from that table; the DNA yielded D and trimming. This sample is represented by more than 9,000 clones; roughly three fifths of them were singletons. 15% of the sample lies in the top ten.

Recombination connected TRBV19 to TRBJ2-1; TRBD2 agrees with 13 junctional bases. Sequenced input: normal lung tissue taken away from the tumor. The clonotype was recovered from a man aged 60-69 years with non-small cell lung cancer. CDR3 region: CATGLAGVYNEQFF. The nucleotide sequence reads as follows: TGTGCCACCGGACTAGCGGGAGTGTACAATGAGCAGTTCTTC.